One sample yielded the 3 T cell receptor beta chains listed below, sequenced in a study of blood T cell repertoires in acute mononucleosis. Regarding time point: convalescence about 6 months (5-8 months) after acute presentation (visit 7). Only in-frame clones appear in the TCRdb table, and some are missing; sequencing was by immunoSEQ multiplex PCR. The sample carries about 1,700 clones, about 19% recorded once. The starting material was EBV YVL epitope tetramer+ CD8+ T cells sorted from PBMCs, obtained during convalescence from infectious mononucleosis. The subset here: CD8 T cells binding a tetramer with EBV BRLF1 109-117 peptide (YVL-BR). The receptors derive from a woman under 30 with infectious mononucleosis caused by EBV.

The genes are TRBV6-4 and TRBJ2-1; D might be TRBD2 (7 bases). The germline V and J ends were trimmed by 5 bases and 1 base, with 18 bases remaining between them. Germline V gives CDR1 MRHNA, CDR2 SNTAGT. CDR3 length: 17 residues. CDR3 nucleotides: TGTGCCAGCAGTCCCCTCACGGGGGGCGAATCCTACAATGAGCAGTTCTTC. Translation gives CASSPLTGGESYNEQFF.

This clone was seen at least ten times. The V call is TRBV6-4, the J call TRBJ2-7; 10 positions match TRBD1. V trimming: 6 bases; J trimming: 3 bases; junction bases outside the gene matches: 5. CDR3 length equals 14 residues. Looked up from germline, CDR1 is MRHNA and CDR2 is SNTAGT. The DNA of the CDR3 is TGTGCCAGCAGCTTTGGACAGGGGGTCTACGAGCAGTACTTC. Translated, it gives CASSFGQGVYEQYF.

The sample holds many counts of this clone. This is likely an artifact of a read error, given a far larger clone one base away. Other DNA sequences in the sample encode the same CDR3. The chain links TRBV5-4 to TRBJ2-7; D might be TRBD2 (7 bases). CDR3 length: 16 residues. V lost 3 bases and J 2 bases, leaving 18 bases between the germline ends. Germline loops: CDR1 SGHNT, CDR2 YYREEE (reference sequence). The CDR3 sequence is CASSSRGGGGTYEQYF. DNA for the CDR3: TGTGCCAGCAGCTCTCGGGGCGGGGGCGGGACCTACGAGCAGTACTTC.